Reported below is one TCR beta chain. Its antigen is not known. The sample originates from a study of shared clonotypes between healthy human individuals. Donors were healthy HIV-negative adults without recently reported acute infections or vaccinations. Whole-study results and caveats: Unshared clonotypes carried lower generation probabilities than those common to all four donors.

Sorted-subset replicate PCR reactions were performed with 200 ng DNA, corresponding to roughly 30,000 T cell genomes. The assay was immunoSEQ multiplex PCR, and TCRdb's table has in-frame clones only and misses some. The table shows more than 2,000,000 clones, with around 94% occurring only once. The sequencing sample was made of naive CD4+ T cells sorted from blood. This sample's subset: CD45RA+ positively selected. This clonotype was obtained from a man between 18 and 29 years old in good health.

In DNA form, the CDR3 reads TGTGCCAGCAGCATACAGGGCCCCCTCGGCACAGATACGCAGTATTTT. Protein: CASSIQGPLGTDTQYF. The gene calls are TRBV5-6 and TRBJ2-3; perhaps TRBD1 as D (6 bases). V gave up 4 bases and J gave up 1 base, with 16 bases separating them. The CDR3 spans 16 residues. The germline CDR1 and CDR2 sequences are SGHDT and YYEEEE.